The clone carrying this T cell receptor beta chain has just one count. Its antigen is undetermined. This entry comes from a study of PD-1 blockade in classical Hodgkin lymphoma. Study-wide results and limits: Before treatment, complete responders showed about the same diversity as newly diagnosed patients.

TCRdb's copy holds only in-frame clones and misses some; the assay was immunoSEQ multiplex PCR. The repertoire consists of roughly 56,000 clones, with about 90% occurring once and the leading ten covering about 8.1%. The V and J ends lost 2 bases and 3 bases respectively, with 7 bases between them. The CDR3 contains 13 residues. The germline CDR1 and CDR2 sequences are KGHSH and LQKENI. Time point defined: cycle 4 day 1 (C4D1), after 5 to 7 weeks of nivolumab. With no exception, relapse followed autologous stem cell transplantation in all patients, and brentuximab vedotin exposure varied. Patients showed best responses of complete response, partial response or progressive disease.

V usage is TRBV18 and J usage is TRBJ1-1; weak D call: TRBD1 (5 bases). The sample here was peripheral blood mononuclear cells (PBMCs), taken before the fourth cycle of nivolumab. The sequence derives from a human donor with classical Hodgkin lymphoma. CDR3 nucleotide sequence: TGTGCCAGCTCACCAAAACAGGACACTGAAGCTTTCTTT. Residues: CASSPKQDTEAFF.